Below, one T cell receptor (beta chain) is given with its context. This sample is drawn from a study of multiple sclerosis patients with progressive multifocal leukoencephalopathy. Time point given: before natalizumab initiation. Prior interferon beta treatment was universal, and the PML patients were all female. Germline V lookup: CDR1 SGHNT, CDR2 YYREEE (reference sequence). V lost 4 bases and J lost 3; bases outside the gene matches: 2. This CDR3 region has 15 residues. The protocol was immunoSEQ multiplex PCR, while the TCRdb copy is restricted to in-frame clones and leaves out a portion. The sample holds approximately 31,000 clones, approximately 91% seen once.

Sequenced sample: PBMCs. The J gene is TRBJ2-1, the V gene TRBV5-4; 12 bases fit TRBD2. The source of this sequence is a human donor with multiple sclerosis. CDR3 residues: CASSPTSGSYNEQFF. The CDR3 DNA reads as TGTGCCAGCAGCCCGACTAGCGGGAGCTACAATGAGCAGTTCTTC.